This TCR beta chain was retrieved from a study of molecular identifiers for immune sequencing clone quantification. Whole-study results and caveats: Clones that exceeded 20 RNA copies held over 98% of effector molecules, yet under 1% in naive cells.

Every naive CD8 library was made from between roughly 20,000 and 1,000,000 sorted cells with 10%, 30% or 50% RNA. Sorting defined naive CD8 T cells as CD8+CD4-CCR7+CD45RA+. Previously reported methods and listed TCR primers produced the bulk TCR libraries. Each CDR3 protein gets one entry after TCRdb re-called the PCR reads with MiXCR. The table records about 98,000 distinct CDR3 sequences, 35% of them present only once. The CDR3 sequence is 17 residues long. Germline V CDR1 and CDR2: MDHEN, SYDVKM. Deletions cut 7 bases from V and 7 bases from J, with 29 bases between. As for this clonotype: What it binds is not known.

V usage is TRBV28 and J usage is TRBJ2-7; the D gene is possibly TRBD2 (6 bases). Sequencing input: naive CD8+ T cells from blood, with Jurkat cell RNA spiked in. The subset was: FACS-sorted CD8+CD4-CCR7+CD45RA+ naive T cells. The TCR comes from a human donor in good health. Some libraries in this study had Jurkat cell RNA spiked in. In DNA form, the CDR3 reads TGTGCCAGCACATCTCCTCGGGACGGGGGACCCTCGGGGGAGCAGTACTTC. This codes for CASTSPRDGGPSGEQYF.